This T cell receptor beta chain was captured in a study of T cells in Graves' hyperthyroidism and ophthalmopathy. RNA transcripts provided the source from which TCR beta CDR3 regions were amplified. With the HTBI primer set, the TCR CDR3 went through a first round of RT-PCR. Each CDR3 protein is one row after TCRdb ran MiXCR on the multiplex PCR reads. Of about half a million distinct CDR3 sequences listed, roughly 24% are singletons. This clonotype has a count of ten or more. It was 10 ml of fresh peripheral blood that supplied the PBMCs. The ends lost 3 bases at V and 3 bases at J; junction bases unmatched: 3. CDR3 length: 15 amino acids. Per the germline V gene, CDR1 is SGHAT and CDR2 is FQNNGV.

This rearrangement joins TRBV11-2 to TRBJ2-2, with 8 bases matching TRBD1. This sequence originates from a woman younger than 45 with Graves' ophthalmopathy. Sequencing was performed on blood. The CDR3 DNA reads TGTGCCAGCAGCTTCACAGGGGGATACACCGGGGAGCTGTTTTTT. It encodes CASSFTGGYTGELFF.